At least ten counts were recorded for the clone carrying this TCR beta chain. Antigen unknown. This sample was taken from a study of neurological immune-mediated disorders. Study findings and constraints: With the multiple sclerosis repertoire cluster, neither clinical nor MRI features showed any association. The greatest TCR clonal expansion appeared in HTLV-1-associated myelopathy and the smallest, falling below healthy controls, in multiple sclerosis.

The authors produced cDNA by 5'RACE using 10-nucleotide random UMIs. TCRdb processed the 5' RACE reads anew with MiXCR; each CDR3 protein has one entry. Here the sample spans roughly 66,000 distinct CDR3 sequences, about 5.1% being singletons. The CDR3 is 17 amino acids. Trimming took 0 bases from V and 0 from J, leaving 13 bases between them. Germline CDR1 LGHNA, CDR2 YSLEER. The J gene is TRBJ2-3, the V gene TRBV4-3; D unclear. The TCR comes from a woman between 65 and 79 years old with multiple sclerosis. The sample consisted of PBMCs. The CDR3 loop reads CASSQEGTVSSTDTQYF. The CDR3 DNA is TGCGCCAGCAGCCAAGAAGGCACAGTCTCTAGCACAGATACGCAGTATTTT.